This T cell receptor beta chain was recorded in a study of TIL therapy for anti-PD-1-resistant metastatic lung cancer. Study results and caveats: Patients were highly selected, enriched for treatment-naive, never-smoker and oncogene-addicted cases. TIL cultures after expansion showed higher clonality and lower diversity than baseline tumor (median about 6% vs 30%).

With 11 bases removed from V and 1 base from J, the gap between germline ends came to 11 bases. The CDR3 spans 12 residues. The V gene's germline CDR1 is SEHNR and CDR2 FQNEAQ (reference sequence). The immunoSEQ assay was v3. Sequencing depth was 1.5 million to 2 million read pairs for survey level, roughly 4.5-6.5 million for deep. Sequenced by immunoSEQ multiplex PCR; TCRdb stores in-frame clones only, minus some. The sample records approximately 87,000 clones, about two thirds being singletons. Comment on this clone: Its antigen is not identified.

Time point noted: pre-treatment sample, taken before nivolumab and TIL therapy. The tumor samples were excised metastases, mostly pleural nodules or supraclavicular lymph nodes. Tumor harvest preceded PD-1/PD-L1 blockade, followed by nivolumab treatment. The gene calls are TRBV7-9 and TRBJ1-1; D uncertain. The sample here was tumor tissue, taken at baseline. This sequence was found in a person aged 25-80 years with non-small cell lung cancer. CDR3 in amino acids: CAGKVGNTEAFF. Here the CDR3 DNA reads TGTGCCGGAAAAGTGGGGAACACTGAAGCTTTCTTT. Combining the CDR3 with reference TRBV7-9 and TRBJ1-1 gives the whole variable domain DTGVSQNPRHKITKRGQNVTFRCDPISEHNRLYWYRQTLGQGPEFLTYFQNEAQLEKSRLLSDRFSAERPKGSFSTLEIQRTEQGDSAMYLCAGKVGNTEAFFGQGTRLTVV.